This T cell receptor beta chain was recorded in a study of glioma-infiltrating T cells. TCR alpha and beta CDR3 regions were amplified from RNA using iRepertoire nested multiplex PCR. Using its own MiXCR run on the multiplex PCR reads, TCRdb lists one record per CDR3 protein. The sample shows some 190,000 distinct CDR3 sequences, roughly 32% of them seen only once. This CDR3 contains 14 residues. V lost 5 bases, J lost 7 bases, and 15 bases lay in between. Germline V gene sequence: CDR1 MNHEY, CDR2 SVGEGT. The sample holds many counts of this clonotype. The rearrangement uses TRBV6-2 or TRBV6-3 and TRBJ2-1; D is undetermined. Material: glioma tissue, nonneoplastic brain tissue, or PBMCs (not recorded which). This sequence was found in a human donor with low-grade glioma or glioblastoma, undergoing nonglioma brain surgery, or in good health (not recorded which). CDR3 amino acids: CASSGRTPKNEQFF. DNA of the CDR3: TGTGCCAGCAGTGGACGAACCCCGAAGAATGAGCAGTTCTTC.